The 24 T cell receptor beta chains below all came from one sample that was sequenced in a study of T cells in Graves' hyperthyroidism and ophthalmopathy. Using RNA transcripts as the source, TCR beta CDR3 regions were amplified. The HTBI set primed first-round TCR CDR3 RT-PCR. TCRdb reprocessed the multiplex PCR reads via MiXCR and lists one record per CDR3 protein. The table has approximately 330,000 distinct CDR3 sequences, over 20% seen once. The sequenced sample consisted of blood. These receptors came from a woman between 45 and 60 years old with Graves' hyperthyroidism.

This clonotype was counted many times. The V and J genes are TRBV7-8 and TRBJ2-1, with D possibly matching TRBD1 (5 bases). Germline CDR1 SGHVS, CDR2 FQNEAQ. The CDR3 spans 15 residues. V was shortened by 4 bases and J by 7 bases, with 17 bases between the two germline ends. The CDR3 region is CASSSRVEVVNEQFF. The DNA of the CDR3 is TGTGCCAGCAGCTCCAGGGTAGAGGTGGTGAATGAGCAGTTCTTC.

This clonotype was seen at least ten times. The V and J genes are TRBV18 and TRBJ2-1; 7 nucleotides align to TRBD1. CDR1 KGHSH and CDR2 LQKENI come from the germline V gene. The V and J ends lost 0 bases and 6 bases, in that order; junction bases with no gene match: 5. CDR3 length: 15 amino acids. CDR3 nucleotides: TGTGCCAGCTCACCACCGTTGGCAGGGGGCAATGAGCAGTTCTTC. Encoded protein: CASSPPLAGGNEQFF.

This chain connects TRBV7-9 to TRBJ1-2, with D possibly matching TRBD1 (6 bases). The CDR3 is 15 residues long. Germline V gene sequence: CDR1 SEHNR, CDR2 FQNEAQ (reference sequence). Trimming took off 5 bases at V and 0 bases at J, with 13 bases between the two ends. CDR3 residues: CASSEWTEANYGYTF. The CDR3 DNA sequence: TGTGCCAGCAGCGAGTGGACAGAAGCTAACTATGGCTACACCTTC.

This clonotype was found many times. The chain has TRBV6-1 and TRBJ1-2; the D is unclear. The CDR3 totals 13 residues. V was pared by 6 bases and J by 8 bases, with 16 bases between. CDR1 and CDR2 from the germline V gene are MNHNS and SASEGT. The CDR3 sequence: CASSVTRVWGYTF. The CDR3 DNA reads TGTGCCAGCAGCGTGACCCGGGTCTGGGGCTACACCTTC.

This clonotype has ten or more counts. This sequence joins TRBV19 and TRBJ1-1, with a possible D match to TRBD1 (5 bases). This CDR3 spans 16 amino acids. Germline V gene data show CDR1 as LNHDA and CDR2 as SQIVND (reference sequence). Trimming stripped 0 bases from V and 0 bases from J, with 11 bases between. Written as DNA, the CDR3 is TGTGCCAGTAGTATAGATCCATGGGGGATGAACACTGAAGCTTTCTTT. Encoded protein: CASSIDPWGMNTEAFF.

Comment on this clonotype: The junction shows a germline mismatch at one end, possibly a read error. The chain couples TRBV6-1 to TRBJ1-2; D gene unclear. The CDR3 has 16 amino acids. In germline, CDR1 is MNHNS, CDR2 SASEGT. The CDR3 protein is CASTMKVAEANYGHTF. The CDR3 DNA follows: TGTGCCAGCACCATGAAGGTGGCAGAAGCTAACTATGGCCACACCTTC.

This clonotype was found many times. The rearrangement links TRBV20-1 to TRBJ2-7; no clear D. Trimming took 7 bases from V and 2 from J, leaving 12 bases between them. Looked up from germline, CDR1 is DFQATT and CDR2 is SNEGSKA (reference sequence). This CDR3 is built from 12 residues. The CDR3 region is CSGNWATYEQYF. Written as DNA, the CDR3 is TGCAGTGGGAACTGGGCTACCTACGAGCAGTACTTC.

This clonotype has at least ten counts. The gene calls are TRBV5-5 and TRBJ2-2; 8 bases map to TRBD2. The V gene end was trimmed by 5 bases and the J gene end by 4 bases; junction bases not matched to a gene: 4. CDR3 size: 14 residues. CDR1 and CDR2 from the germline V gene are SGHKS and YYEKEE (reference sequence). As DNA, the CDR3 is TGTGCCAGCAGTTTAGCGGGGCCCACCGGGGAGCTGTTTTTT. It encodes CASSLAGPTGELFF.

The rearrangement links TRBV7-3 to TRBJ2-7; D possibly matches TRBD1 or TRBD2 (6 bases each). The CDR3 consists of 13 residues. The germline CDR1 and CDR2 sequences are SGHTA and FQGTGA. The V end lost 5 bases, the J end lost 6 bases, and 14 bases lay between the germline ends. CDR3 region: CASSHGTGAEQYF. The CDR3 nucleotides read TGTGCCAGCAGCCACGGGACGGGGGCCGAGCAGTACTTC.

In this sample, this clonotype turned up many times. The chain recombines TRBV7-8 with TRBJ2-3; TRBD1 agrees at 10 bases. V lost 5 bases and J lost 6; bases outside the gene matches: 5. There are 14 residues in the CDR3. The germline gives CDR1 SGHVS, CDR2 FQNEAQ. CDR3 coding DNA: TGTGCCAGCAGCCCCCGGGACAGGGGCGATACGCAGTATTTT. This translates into CASSPRDRGDTQYF.

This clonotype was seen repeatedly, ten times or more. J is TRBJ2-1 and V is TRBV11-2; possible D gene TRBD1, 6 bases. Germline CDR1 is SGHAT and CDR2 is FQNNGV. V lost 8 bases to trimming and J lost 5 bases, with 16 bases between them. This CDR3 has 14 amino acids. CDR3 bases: TGTGCCAGCTTAAGAGACAGGCGACACAATGAGCAGTTCTTC. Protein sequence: CASLRDRRHNEQFF.

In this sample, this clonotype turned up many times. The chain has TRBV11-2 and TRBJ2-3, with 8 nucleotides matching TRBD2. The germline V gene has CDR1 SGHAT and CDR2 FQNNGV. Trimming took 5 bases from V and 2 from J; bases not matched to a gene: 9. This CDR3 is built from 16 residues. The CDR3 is CASSPRGGWDTDTQYF. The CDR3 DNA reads TGTGCCAGCAGCCCCCGGGGGGGATGGGACACAGATACGCAGTATTTT.

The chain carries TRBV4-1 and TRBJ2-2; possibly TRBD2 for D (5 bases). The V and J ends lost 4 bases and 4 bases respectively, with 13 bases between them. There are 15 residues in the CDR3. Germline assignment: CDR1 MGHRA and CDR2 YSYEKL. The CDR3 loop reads CASSPDEGPTGELFF. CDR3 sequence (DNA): TGCGCCAGCAGCCCAGACGAGGGTCCCACCGGGGAGCTGTTTTTT.

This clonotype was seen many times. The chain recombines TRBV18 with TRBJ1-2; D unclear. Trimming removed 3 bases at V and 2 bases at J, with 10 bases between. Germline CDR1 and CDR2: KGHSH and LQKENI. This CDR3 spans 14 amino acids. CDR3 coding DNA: TGTGCCAGCTCACCCCTGGAGAGCAACTATGGCTACACCTTC. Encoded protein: CASSPLESNYGYTF.

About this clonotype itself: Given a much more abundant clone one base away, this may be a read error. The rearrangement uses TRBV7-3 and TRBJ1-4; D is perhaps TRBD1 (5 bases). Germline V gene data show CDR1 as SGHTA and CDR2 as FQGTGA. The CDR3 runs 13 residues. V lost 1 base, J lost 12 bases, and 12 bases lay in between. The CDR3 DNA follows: TGTGCCAGCAGCTTAAGGGGGACGGCGGAACTGTTTTTT. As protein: CASSLRGTAELFF.

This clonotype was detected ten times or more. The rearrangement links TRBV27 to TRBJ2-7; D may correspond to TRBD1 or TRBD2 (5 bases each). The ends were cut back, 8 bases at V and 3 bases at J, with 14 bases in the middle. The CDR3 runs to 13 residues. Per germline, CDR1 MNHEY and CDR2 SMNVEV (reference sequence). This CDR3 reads CASQSLGVYEQYF. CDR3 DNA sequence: TGTGCCAGCCAATCTTTGGGGGTCTACGAGCAGTACTTC.

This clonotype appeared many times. CDR3 loop: CASSQQGGETQYF. The DNA of the CDR3 is TGTGCCAGCAGTCAACAGGGGGGGGAGACCCAGTACTTC. The chain uses TRBV6-1 and TRBJ2-5, with D possibly TRBD1 on 8 matching bases. V gave up 5 bases and J gave up 5 bases, with 12 bases separating them. Germline V lookup: CDR1 MNHNS, CDR2 SASEGT. CDR3 length equals 13 residues.

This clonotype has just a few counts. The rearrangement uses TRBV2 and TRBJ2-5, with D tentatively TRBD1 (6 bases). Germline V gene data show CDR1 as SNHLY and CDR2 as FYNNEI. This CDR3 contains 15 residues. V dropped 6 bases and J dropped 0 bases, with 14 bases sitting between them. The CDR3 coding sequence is TGTGCCAGCAGCCCACCGGGACACCACCAAGAGACCCAGTACTTC. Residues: CASSPPGHHQETQYF.

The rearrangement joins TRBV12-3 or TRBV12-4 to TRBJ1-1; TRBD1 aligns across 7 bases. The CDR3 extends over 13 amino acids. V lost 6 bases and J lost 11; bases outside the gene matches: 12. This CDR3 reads CASSRRQGGYAFF. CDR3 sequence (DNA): TGTGCCAGCAGCCGTCGACAGGGAGGATACGCTTTCTTT.

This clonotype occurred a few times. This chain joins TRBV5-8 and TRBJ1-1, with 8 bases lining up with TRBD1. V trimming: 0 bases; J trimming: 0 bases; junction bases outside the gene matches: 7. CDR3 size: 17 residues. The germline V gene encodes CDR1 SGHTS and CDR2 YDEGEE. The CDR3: CASSLGQGIMMNTEAFF. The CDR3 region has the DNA TGTGCCAGCAGCTTGGGACAGGGGATAATGATGAACACTGAAGCTTTCTTT.

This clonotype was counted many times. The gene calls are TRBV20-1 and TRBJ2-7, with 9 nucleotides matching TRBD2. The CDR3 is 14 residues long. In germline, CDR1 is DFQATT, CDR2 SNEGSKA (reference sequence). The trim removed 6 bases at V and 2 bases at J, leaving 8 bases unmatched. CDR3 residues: CSAGPSGAPYEQYF. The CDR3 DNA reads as TGCAGTGCGGGGCCTAGCGGGGCTCCCTACGAGCAGTACTTC.

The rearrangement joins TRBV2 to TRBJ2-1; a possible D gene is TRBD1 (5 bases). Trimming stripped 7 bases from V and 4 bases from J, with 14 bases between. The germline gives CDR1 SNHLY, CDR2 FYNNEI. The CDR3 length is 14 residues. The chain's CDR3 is CASTNRRGYNEQFF. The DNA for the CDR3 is TGTGCCAGCACCAACAGGCGTGGGTACAATGAGCAGTTCTTC.

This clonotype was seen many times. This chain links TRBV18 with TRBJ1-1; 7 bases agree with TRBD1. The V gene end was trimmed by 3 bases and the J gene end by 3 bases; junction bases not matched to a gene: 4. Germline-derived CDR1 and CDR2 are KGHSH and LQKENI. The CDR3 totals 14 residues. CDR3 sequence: CASSPRGLDTEAFF. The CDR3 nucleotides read TGTGCCAGCTCACCGAGGGGGCTGGACACTGAAGCTTTCTTT.

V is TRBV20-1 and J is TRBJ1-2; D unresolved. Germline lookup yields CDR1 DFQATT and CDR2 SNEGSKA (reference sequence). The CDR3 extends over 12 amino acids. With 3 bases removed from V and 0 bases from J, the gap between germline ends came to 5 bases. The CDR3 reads CSARAANYGYTF. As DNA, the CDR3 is TGCAGTGCTAGGGCCGCTAACTATGGCTACACCTTC.